The 8 T cell receptor beta chains given below trace back to one sample, sequenced in a study of T-cell memory formation after mild COVID-19. TCRdb recomputed calls from the 5' RACE reads with MiXCR, one row per CDR3 protein. The sample carries more than 400,000 distinct CDR3 sequences, 15% to 20% recorded once. The source material was PBMCs or a T cell subset sorted from them (not recorded which). The receptors stem from an adult woman who had mild COVID-19 (a few samples of this study predate the infection). Cell type and time point are not known.

The table lists this clonotype with a few counts. The chain employs TRBV24-1 and TRBJ2-1; D may be TRBD2 (6 bases). Germline assignment: CDR1 KGHDR and CDR2 SFDVKD. V was cut by 5 bases and J by 6 bases, with 13 bases left in between. This CDR3 spans 14 amino acids. CDR3 sequence: CATSGDSPTNEQFF. CDR3 coding DNA: TGTGCCACCAGTGGGGACTCTCCAACCAATGAGCAGTTCTTC.

The chain couples TRBV6-4 to TRBJ2-3; D is tentatively TRBD1 or TRBD2 (5 bases each). Germline V gives CDR1 MRHNA, CDR2 SNTAGT. CDR3 length equals 15 residues. V lost 11 bases, J lost 2 bases, and 20 bases lay in between. The CDR3 sequence: CAPRGRRPNTDTQYF. CDR3 nucleotides: TGTGCCCCCCGGGGCCGCCGCCCGAACACAGATACGCAGTATTTT.

The chain has TRBV5-1 and TRBJ1-4, with TRBD1 matching over 9 bases. The CDR3 is made up of 14 amino acids. Germline V gene data show CDR1 as SGHRS and CDR2 as YFSETQ. With 4 bases clipped from V and 8 bases from J, the junction kept 6 bases outside the gene matches. CDR3 DNA: TGCGCCAGCAGCGTGGGACAGGGTAGCGAAAAACTGTTTTTT. This translates into CASSVGQGSEKLFF.

This chain links TRBV5-6 with TRBJ1-1; 7 nucleotides align to TRBD1. This CDR3 is built from 14 residues. Germline-derived CDR1 and CDR2 are SGHDT and YYEEEE. With 6 bases clipped from V and 0 bases from J, the junction kept 5 bases outside the gene matches. The CDR3 DNA is TGTGCCAGCAATAAGACAGGGATGAACACTGAAGCTTTCTTT. This codes for CASNKTGMNTEAFF.

The genes are TRBV7-3 and TRBJ2-2; the match to TRBD1 covers 7 bases. The CDR3 is 18 residues long. V lost 1 base and J lost 2; bases outside the gene matches: 10. Germline assignment: CDR1 SGHTA and CDR2 FQGTGA. The CDR3 reads CASSLIPGGAPNTGELFF. DNA of the CDR3: TGTGCCAGCAGCTTAATTCCAGGGGGTGCGCCTAACACCGGGGAGCTGTTTTTT.

This clonotype has just a few counts. This rearrangement joins TRBV4-2 to TRBJ1-2; no firm D call. Germline CDR1 LGHNA, CDR2 YNFKEQ. V was shortened by 7 bases and J by 3 bases, with 15 bases between the two germline ends. The CDR3 has 14 amino acids. In nucleotides, the CDR3 is TGTGCCAGCACCTCAAGAGGAGGAGACTATGGCTACACCTTC. Protein: CASTSRGGDYGYTF.

This clonotype was recorded many times. V gene TRBV20-1 combines with J gene TRBJ2-1; D gene uncertain. Germline CDR1 DFQATT, CDR2 SNEGSKA (reference sequence). With 2 bases removed from V and 3 bases from J, the gap between germline ends came to 5 bases. This CDR3 is built from 12 residues. The CDR3 is CSARHNYNEQFF. In nucleotides, the CDR3 is TGCAGTGCTAGACACAACTACAATGAGCAGTTCTTC.

This clonotype was seen a few times. The chain recombines TRBV7-9 with TRBJ1-4; possibly TRBD1 for D (5 bases). Germline-derived CDR1 and CDR2 are SEHNR and FQNEAQ (reference sequence). The CDR3 is 13 amino acids. With 11 bases removed from V and 4 bases from J, the gap between germline ends came to 14 bases. The DNA of the CDR3 is TGTGCCGGGGCCGGACGGATTAATGAAAAACTGTTTTTT. Protein: CAGAGRINEKLFF.